This T cell receptor beta chain was recorded in a study of regulatory T cells in long-lasting Graves disease. Combining iRepertoire HTBI primers with Arm-PCR of CDR3 regions, the authors built TCR beta libraries. In the original analysis: Analysis of the samples identified more than 60 TRBV and 14 TRBJ segments. TCRdb reanalysed the multiplex PCR reads using MiXCR and keeps one entry per CDR3 protein. TCRdb, not the authors, supplied the V and J calls. The sample yields 350,000 to 500,000 distinct CDR3 sequences, around 20% seen once. Germline V gene lookup returns CDR1 SGHRS and CDR2 YFSETQ. The CDR3 sequence is 15 residues long. Germline trimming cut 0 bases from V and 3 bases from J; bases unmatched to any gene: 4. Indicated time point: persistent/refractory GD, antithyroid drugs over 5 years with positive TRAb. PBMC RNA was the source of the TCR library.

The chain uses TRBV5-1 and TRBJ2-3; 7 nucleotides agree with TRBD1. The TCR comes from a female donor with Graves disease. Here the sequenced sample was peripheral blood mononuclear cells (PBMCs), taken when the disease was refractory, from a patient treated with antithyroid drugs. Here the CDR3 DNA reads TGCGCCAGCAGCTTGGAAGGGGGCTGGACAGATACGCAGTATTTT. This sequence encodes CASSLEGGWTDTQYF.